Listed below are T cell receptor beta chains from one sample, sequenced in a study of PD-1 blockade in classical Hodgkin lymphoma. Only in-frame clones appear in the TCRdb table, and some are missing; sequencing was by immunoSEQ multiplex PCR. In the table there are 45,000 to 65,000 clones, around two thirds of which are singletons. Sequenced material: peripheral blood mononuclear cells (PBMCs), taken before the second cycle of nivolumab. These receptors all come from a human donor with classical Hodgkin lymphoma. The CDR3 runs from the conserved cysteine through the conserved F or W. D genes are given only for firm matches. Clone size is not always given. Where it is, it says once, few, many or a class for expanded clones.

V gene	D gene	clone size	J gene	CDR3 protein	CDR3 DNA
TRBV5-1	-	-	TRBJ2-3	CASSFFSSGQSTDTQYF	TGCGCCAGCAGCTTCTTCTCGAGCGGACAATCCACAGATACGCAGTATTTT
TRBV28	-	-	TRBJ2-5	CASSFVGGHLQETQYF	TGTGCCAGCAGTTTTGTGGGGGGTCATTTACAAGAGACCCAGTACTTC
TRBV27	-	-	TRBJ2-1	CASSKADYNEQFF	TGTGCCAGCAGTAAGGCAGACTACAATGAGCAGTTCTTC
TRBV6-5	-	-	TRBJ1-2	CASSFGGQAYGYTF	TGTGCCAGCAGTTTTGGCGGGCAGGCCTATGGCTACACCTTC
TRBV7-9	-	once	TRBJ2-7	CASEDLNSYEQYF	TGTGCCAGTGAGGACCTTAACTCCTACGAGCAGTACTTC
TRBV7-8	-	-	TRBJ2-7	CASSLRADRDRGYEQYF	TGTGCCAGCAGCTTAAGAGCCGACAGGGACCGGGGGTACGAGCAGTACTTC
TRBV6-1	-	-	TRBJ1-1	CASSVKSPGLVDTEAFF	TGTGCCAGCAGTGTTAAGTCTCCAGGGCTAGTGGACACTGAAGCTTTCTTT
TRBV18	-	-	TRBJ1-2	CASSPPNPPGDGYTF	TGTGCCAGCTCACCACCGAACCCCCCCGGGGATGGCTACACCTTC
TRBV30	TRBD1	-	TRBJ1-1	CACRTGNTEAFF	TGTGCCTGCCGGACAGGGAACACTGAAGCTTTCTTT
TRBV29-1	-	few	TRBJ1-1	CSLTRGGNTEAFF	TGCAGCTTAACTCGGGGGGGCAACACTGAAGCTTTCTTT
TRBV5-4	TRBD1	-	TRBJ1-4	CASSLGQGTANEKLFF	TGTGCCAGCAGCTTGGGTCAGGGGACAGCAAATGAAAAACTGTTTTTT
TRBV7-2	TRBD1	-	TRBJ1-1	CASTDRGNTEAFF	TGTGCCAGCACAGACAGGGGGAACACTGAAGCTTTCTTT
TRBV7-2	TRBD2	-	TRBJ2-5	CASSLAHGLAGGPSETQYF	TGTGCCAGCAGCTTAGCTCACGGACTAGCGGGAGGGCCCTCAGAGACCCAGTACTTC
TRBV7-2	-	-	TRBJ2-1	CASSFGHPVDEQFF	TGTGCCAGCAGCTTTGGGCATCCGGTGGATGAGCAGTTCTTC
TRBV27	-	-	TRBJ1-5	CASSLGVGNQPQHF	TGTGCCAGCAGTTTAGGGGTAGGCAATCAGCCCCAGCATTTT
TRBV6-6	-	-	TRBJ2-1	CASSYFLNWNEQFF	TGTGCCAGCAGTTACTTTCTGAATTGGAATGAGCAGTTCTTC
TRBV7-3	TRBD1	-	TRBJ2-5	CASSPNQGARETQYF	TGTGCCAGCAGCCCAAACCAGGGGGCGCGGGAGACCCAGTACTTC
TRBV27	-	-	TRBJ2-7	CASRLGTQPYEQYF	TGTGCCAGCAGACTCGGGACACAACCCTACGAGCAGTACTTC
TRBV30	-	few	TRBJ2-7	CAWTGDIGYEQYF	TGTGCCTGGACCGGAGACATAGGCTACGAGCAGTACTTC
TRBV7-9	-	-	TRBJ1-1	CASSLGGSGEAFF	TGTGCCAGCAGCTTAGGAGGTTCGGGAGAAGCTTTCTTT
TRBV6-1	-	-	TRBJ1-2	CASSPRTAWNYGYTF	TGTGCCAGCAGCCCAAGGACAGCTTGGAACTATGGCTACACCTTC
TRBV19	TRBD1	-	TRBJ2-2	CASSVGTGLTGELFF	TGTGCCAGTAGTGTAGGGACAGGCCTTACCGGGGAGCTGTTTTTT
TRBV11-2	TRBD2	-	TRBJ2-7	CASSHSGGPRSYEQYF	TGTGCCAGCAGCCATAGCGGGGGGCCACGTTCCTACGAGCAGTACTTC
TRBV7-9	-	-	TRBJ2-1	CASSLELQIYNEQFF	TGTGCCAGCAGCTTAGAATTGCAGATCTACAATGAGCAGTTCTTC
TRBV30	-	-	TRBJ1-3	CAWSSGESGNTIYF	TGTGCCTGGAGTTCAGGGGAGTCTGGAAACACCATATATTTT
TRBV6-5	TRBD1	-	TRBJ1-1	CASSPLWTGSTEAFF	TGTGCCAGCAGCCCTCTTTGGACAGGGAGCACTGAAGCTTTCTTT
TRBV6-5	-	-	TRBJ2-7	CASTPTNPRTREQYF	TGTGCCAGCACCCCCACCAATCCGAGGACGCGGGAGCAGTACTTC
TRBV6-1	-	few	TRBJ1-4	CASSILEKLFF	TGTGCCAGCAGCATCCTTGAAAAACTGTTTTTT
TRBV5-5	-	-	TRBJ2-7	CASSPNSYEQYF	TGTGCCAGCAGCCCCAACTCCTACGAGCAGTACTTC
TRBV28	-	once	TRBJ2-7	CASSSTPSYEQYF	TGTGCCAGCAGTTCCACACCGTCCTACGAGCAGTACTTC
TRBV2	-	-	TRBJ2-3	CASSEGDTQYF	TGTGCCAGCAGCGAGGGGGATACGCAGTATTTT
TRBV18	-	-	TRBJ1-1	CATSRQENTEAFF	TGTGCCACCTCCCGACAGGAGAACACTGAAGCTTTCTTT
TRBV19	-	-	TRBJ2-7	CASSIRGTNFYEQYF	TGTGCCAGTAGTATCAGGGGGACTAACTTCTACGAGCAGTACTTC
TRBV18	TRBD1	-	TRBJ2-7	CASSRQGADRYEQYF	TGTGCCAGCTCACGCCAGGGGGCGGACCGTTACGAGCAGTACTTC
TRBV30	-	few	TRBJ2-5	CAFNREGVQETQYF	TGTGCCTTCAACAGGGAAGGGGTCCAAGAGACCCAGTACTTC
TRBV6-1	TRBD1	-	TRBJ1-5	CASSQQGGTQPQHF	TGTGCCAGCAGCCAACAGGGGGGTACTCAGCCCCAGCATTTT
TRBV7-9	TRBD2	-	TRBJ2-5	CASSSRGDQETQYF	TGTGCCAGCAGCTCGCGGGGGGACCAAGAGACCCAGTACTTC
TRBV28	TRBD1	-	TRBJ2-7	CASSSVGTGSYEQYF	TGTGCCAGCAGTTCTGTGGGGACAGGGTCCTACGAGCAGTACTTC
TRBV6-5	-	-	TRBJ1-3	CASSYSSPQEVNTIYF	TGTGCCAGCAGTTACTCTTCCCCCCAGGAGGTGAACACCATATATTTT
TRBV7-9	-	few	TRBJ2-2	CASSLTTGELFF	TGTGCCAGCAGCTTGACCACCGGGGAGCTGTTTTTT
TRBV7-3	-	-	TRBJ2-1	CASSLKGTFNEQFF	TGTGCCAGCAGCTTAAAGGGAACTTTCAATGAGCAGTTCTTC
TRBV11-2	-	-	TRBJ2-1	CASSLVRASYNEQFF	TGTGCCAGCAGCTTAGTCAGGGCCTCCTACAATGAGCAGTTCTTC
TRBV10-1	TRBD2	few	TRBJ2-7	CASSEGLAGVYEQYF	TGCGCCAGCAGTGAAGGACTAGCGGGAGTCTACGAGCAGTACTTC
TRBV7-7	TRBD2	-	TRBJ2-5	CASSRGLAEGETQYF	TGTGCCAGCAGCCGTGGACTAGCGGAGGGGGAGACCCAGTACTTC
TRBV7-2	-	once	TRBJ2-7	CASSLVVGVSEQYF	TGTGCCAGCAGCTTAGTTGTCGGAGTCTCCGAGCAGTACTTC
TRBV7-2	-	-	TRBJ2-1	CASSLQGAYNEQFF	TGTGCCAGCAGCTTACAGGGTGCCTACAATGAGCAGTTCTTC
TRBV27	TRBD2	-	TRBJ2-5	CASSLRGLAGWTETQYF	TGTGCCAGCAGTTTAAGGGGACTAGCGGGATGGACAGAGACCCAGTACTTC
TRBV6-5	-	-	TRBJ1-6	CASTRPDPGTPLHF	TGTGCCAGCACCCGACCGGACCCCGGCACACCCCTCCACTTT
TRBV6-5	-	-	TRBJ1-5	CASSYRGLNQPQHF	TGTGCCAGCAGTTACCGCGGACTCAATCAGCCCCAGCATTTT
TRBV6-5	-	-	TRBJ1-3	CASSYLGGNTIYF	TGTGCCAGCAGTTATCTAGGGGGAAACACCATATATTTT
TRBV19	TRBD2	-	TRBJ2-2	CASSREGLAGGPYTGELFF	TGTGCCAGTAGCAGGGAGGGACTAGCGGGAGGGCCCTACACCGGGGAGCTGTTTTTT
TRBV27	-	-	TRBJ1-1	CASSPIGLGGNTEAFF	TGTGCCAGCAGCCCAATTGGGCTTGGTGGGAACACTGAAGCTTTCTTT
TRBV6-6	-	-	TRBJ2-7	CASTKGGSVYEQYF	TGTGCCAGCACCAAAGGGGGTTCTGTCTACGAGCAGTACTTC
TRBV5-4	TRBD1	-	TRBJ1-1	CASSPRQGGTIEAFF	TGTGCCAGCAGCCCAAGGCAGGGGGGCACAATTGAAGCTTTCTTT
TRBV7-2	-	few	TRBJ1-2	CASSSGTGIYGYTF	TGTGCCAGCAGCTCGGGCACAGGGATCTATGGCTACACCTTC